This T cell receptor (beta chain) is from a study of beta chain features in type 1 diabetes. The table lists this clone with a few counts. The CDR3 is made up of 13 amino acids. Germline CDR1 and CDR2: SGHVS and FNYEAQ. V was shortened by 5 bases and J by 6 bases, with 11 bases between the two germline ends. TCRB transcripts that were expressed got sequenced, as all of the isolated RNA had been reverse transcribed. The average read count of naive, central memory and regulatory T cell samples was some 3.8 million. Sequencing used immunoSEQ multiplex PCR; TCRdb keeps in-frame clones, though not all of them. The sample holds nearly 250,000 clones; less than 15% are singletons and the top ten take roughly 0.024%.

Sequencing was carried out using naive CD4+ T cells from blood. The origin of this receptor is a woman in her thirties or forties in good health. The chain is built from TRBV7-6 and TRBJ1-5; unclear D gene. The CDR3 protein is CASSPDWSQPQHF. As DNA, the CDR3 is TGTGCCAGCAGCCCCGACTGGAGTCAGCCCCAGCATTTT.